This T cell receptor beta chain is from a study of blood T cell repertoires in COVID-19 (dated by TCRdb to 2019 to 2021). Regarding the complete study: Samples covering the acute and convalescent phases of COVID-19 were provided by collaborators in the United States, Italy and Spain. The prospective study material was composed of cDNA or gDNA derived from T cells, B-cell-depleted T cells, or PBMCs. The samples were drawn from the first 160 participants of the ongoing ImmuneRACE study and from under 1,500 subjects provided by 6 global collaborators. Where available, HLA class I and class II types were obtained from metadata supplied by the sample provider rather than from assay-based typing. Subjects who had been exposed to COVID-19, were actively infected with it, or had recovered from it provided the deeply sampled blood TCRbeta repertoires that made up the dataset. Nearly every sample came with metadata listing a de-identified subject ID, COVID-19 status, age in years and sex. A freely available public database, intended as a resource for researchers studying the immune response to SARS-CoV-2, is where the repertoires were released. What the study reported, not specific to this receptor: The quantity of clinical and demographic metadata differed by source and by participant and was supplied without curation.

The immunoSEQ Assay, a bias-controlled multiplex PCR, was used to amplify TCRbeta CDR3 regions from genomic DNA. The original pipeline was this. Nucleated cell counts per sample were estimated from amplification of reference gene primers within the assay. Sequence reads were collapsed and filtered to measure the absolute abundance of every unique TCRbeta CDR3 rearrangement. For each sample, productive Simpson clonality was calculated as the square root of Simpson's diversity index over productive rearrangements. This is the immuneACCESS table as TCRdb keeps it, with only in-frame sequences that have V and J called. A part of the clones is gone; compared with another copy, unresolved V genes explain less than half, and the rest is unexplained. V and J calls plus clone size are reproduced from that table; the DNA served to infer D and trimming. The sample data list over 300,000 clones, and roughly 85% of these were observed just once. The ten biggest clones cover roughly 7.8% of the sample.

The V end loses 7 bases and the J end loses 5 bases, and a stretch of 15 bases separates them. Reading the germline V gene gives CDR1 SGDLS and CDR2 YYNGEE. The CDR3 runs 13 residues from the cysteine to the phenylalanine. Left in the record is the CDR3 DNA by itself, 39 bases read in frame from the first base. As concerns this clone: Its specific antigen is unknown. Base qualities are not provided; no much larger clone lies one nucleotide away.

Collaborating institutions collected whole blood in K2EDTA tubes following their own protocols. Collaborator samples were shipped for TCRbeta analysis as frozen whole blood, isolated PBMCs, or DNA extracted from either sample type. The receptor's source is a human donor in a cohort sampled during active COVID-19. The specimen was peripheral blood. The chain uses TRBV9 and TRBJ1-1, and possibly TRBD1, on 5 matching bases. The CDR3 amino acid sequence is: CASSQGAKTEAFF. The DNA is TGTGCCAGCTCCCAGGGTGCGAAAACTGAAGCTTTCTTT.